One sample yielded the 6 T cell receptor beta chains listed below, sequenced in a study of blood T cell repertoires in COVID-19. Sequencing was performed with immunoSEQ multiplex PCR; in TCRdb, only in-frame clones are kept and a portion is missing. Here the sample spans more than 95,000 clones, 86% being singletons. Sample: peripheral blood. These receptors were taken from a human donor in a cohort sampled during active COVID-19.

The chain couples TRBV29-1 to TRBJ2-1; tentatively, D is TRBD1 (6 bases). CDR3 size: 19 residues. V was pared by 4 bases and J by 8 bases, with 33 bases between. Germline CDR1 and CDR2: SQVTM and ANQGSEA. Here the CDR3 DNA reads TGCAGCGTTGGGGTTGAGAGGGTGGCAGGGGTTAGAAACCGAGATGAGCAGTTCTTC. Protein product: CSVGVERVAGVRNRDEQFF.

CDR3 sequence: CASRGSGTVSGNTIYF. The DNA of the CDR3 is TGTGCCAGCAGGGGGTCCGGGACAGTCTCTGGAAACACCATATATTTT. This chain connects TRBV28 to TRBJ1-3; 7 nucleotides align to TRBD1. CDR1 and CDR2 from the germline V gene are MDHEN and SYDVKM. CDR3 length: 16 amino acids. The junction had 8 bases not matched to a gene; V was cut back by 6 bases and J by 0 bases.

The V and J genes are TRBV27 and TRBJ2-3; D gene ambiguous. CDR3 length equals 13 residues. The germline V gene encodes CDR1 MNHEY and CDR2 SMNVEV (reference sequence). V lost 2 bases and J 0 bases, leaving 3 bases between the germline ends. CDR3 region: CASSLGSTDTQYF. DNA for the CDR3: TGTGCCAGCAGTTTAGGCAGCACAGATACGCAGTATTTT.

The V and J genes are TRBV18 and TRBJ1-1, with 8 bases aligning to TRBD1. In germline, CDR1 is KGHSH, CDR2 LQKENI. This CDR3 has 14 amino acids. The trim removed 6 bases at V and 1 base at J, leaving 4 bases unmatched. CDR3 in amino acids: CASSPTGGNTEAFF. The CDR3 nucleotides are TGTGCCAGCTCTCCTACAGGGGGGAACACTGAAGCTTTCTTT.

For the CDR3, the DNA is TGTGCCAGCTCACCAGGGACTAGCGGGAACGAGCAGTACTTC. It is translated as CASSPGTSGNEQYF. The chain employs TRBV18 and TRBJ2-7, with TRBD2 identical over 13 bases. There are 14 residues in the CDR3. Looked up from germline, CDR1 is KGHSH and CDR2 is LQKENI. Trimming took 2 bases from V and 5 from J; bases not matched to a gene: 0.

J is TRBJ2-3 and V is TRBV7-3; 7 positions agree with TRBD1. V was clipped by 3 bases and J by 2 bases; unmatched bases: 5. Germline values: CDR1 SGHTA, CDR2 FQGTGA. This CDR3 has 15 amino acids. CDR3 loop: CASSFRQGATDTQYF. CDR3 DNA sequence: TGTGCCAGCAGCTTTCGACAGGGCGCCACAGATACGCAGTATTTT. The full variable domain, its missing parts supplied by reference TRBV7-3 and TRBJ2-3, is GAGVSQTPSNKVTEKGKYVELRCDPISGHTALYWYRQSLGQGPEFLIYFQGTGAADDSGLPNDRFFAVRPEGSVSTLKIQRTERGDSAVYLCASSFRQGATDTQYFGPGTRLTVL.